This T cell receptor (beta chain) was captured by sequencing in a study of cytomegalovirus exposure and HLA in healthy donors. PCR employed 60 Vbeta and 13 Jbeta primers. The repertoire was sequenced with immunoSEQ multiplex PCR; TCRdb's copy has only in-frame clones and lacks some. The sample lists under 200,000 clones, roughly 80% occurring once. Of note for this clone: Its antigen is unknown.

Germline assignment: CDR1 SGHDN and CDR2 FVKESK. The CDR3 is 14 amino acids. V was clipped by 4 bases and J by 1 base, with 11 bases between them. Donors sampled were nominally healthy, though unrecorded immune exposures were likely. Points from the study as a whole: Later work found that TCR association rates differed between HLA loci; DRB1 had the most and HLA-C the fewest. CMV serostatus was the only recorded immune exposure for donors.

The TCR comes from a woman aged 25 to 45 in good health and CMV-seronegative. Specimen: PBMCs. The chain recombines TRBV14 with TRBJ2-7; weak D call: TRBD2 (6 bases). The CDR3 DNA is TGTGCCAGCAGCCCGTTTGGAGGGTCCTACGAGCAGTACTTC. Protein: CASSPFGGSYEQYF.